A few counts support the clone carrying this TCR beta chain. The target antigen is unknown. The record originates from a study of PD-1 blockade in classical Hodgkin lymphoma. The repertoire was sequenced with immunoSEQ multiplex PCR; TCRdb's copy has only in-frame clones and lacks some. The data show some 24,000 clones, approximately 68% seen once. General study results and limits: Compared with healthy donors, newly diagnosed patients reportedly showed lower baseline TCR diversity. Still unresolved is the cause of the repertoire differences, which may be disease activity or prior therapy. CD4+ TCR diversity, unlike CD8+, rose significantly by C4D1.

As for time point: cycle 4 day 1 (C4D1), after 6 weeks of nivolumab. Following autologous stem cell transplantation, relapse occurred in every patient, and exposure to brentuximab vedotin varied. The V gene lost 4 bases and the J gene lost 10 bases, with 13 bases spanning the gap. This CDR3 is 12 amino acids long. CDR1 LNHDA and CDR2 SQIVND come from the germline V gene (reference sequence). The genes are TRBV19 and TRBJ1-1; D is ambiguous. The specimen was peripheral blood mononuclear cells (PBMCs), collected before the fourth cycle of nivolumab. The clonotype was recovered from a human donor with classical Hodgkin lymphoma. CDR3 in DNA: TGTGCCAGTAGTACCAGGAGGTTAGGAGCTTTCTTT. It specifies CASSTRRLGAFF.